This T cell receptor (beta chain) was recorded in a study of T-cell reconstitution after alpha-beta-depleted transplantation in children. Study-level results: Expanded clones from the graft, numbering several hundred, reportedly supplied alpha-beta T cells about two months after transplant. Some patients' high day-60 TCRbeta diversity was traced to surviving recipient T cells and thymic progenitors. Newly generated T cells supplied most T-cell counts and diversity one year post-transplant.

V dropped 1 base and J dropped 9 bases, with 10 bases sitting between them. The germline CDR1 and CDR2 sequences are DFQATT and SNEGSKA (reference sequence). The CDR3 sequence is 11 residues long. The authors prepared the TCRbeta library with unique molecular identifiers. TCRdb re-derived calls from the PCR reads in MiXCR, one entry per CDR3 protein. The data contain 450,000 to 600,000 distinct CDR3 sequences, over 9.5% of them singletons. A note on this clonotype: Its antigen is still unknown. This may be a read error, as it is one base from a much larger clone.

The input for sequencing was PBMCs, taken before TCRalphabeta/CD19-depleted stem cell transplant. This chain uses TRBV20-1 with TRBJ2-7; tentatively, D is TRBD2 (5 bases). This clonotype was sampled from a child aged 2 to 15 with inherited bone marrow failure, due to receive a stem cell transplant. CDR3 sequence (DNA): TGCAGTGCTAGAGCGGGGTGGGGGCAGTACTTC. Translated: CSARAGWGQYF.